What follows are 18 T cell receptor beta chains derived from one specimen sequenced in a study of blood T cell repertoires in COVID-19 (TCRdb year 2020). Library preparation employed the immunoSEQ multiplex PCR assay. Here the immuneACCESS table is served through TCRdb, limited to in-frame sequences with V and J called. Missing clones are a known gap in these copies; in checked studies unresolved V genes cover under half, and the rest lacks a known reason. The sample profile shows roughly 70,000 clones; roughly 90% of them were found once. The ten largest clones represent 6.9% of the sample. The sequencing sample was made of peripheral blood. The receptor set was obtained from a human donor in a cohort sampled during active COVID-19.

The CDR3 loop reads CASSQGPAGGRYNEQFF. Here the CDR3 DNA reads TGTGCCAGCAGCCAAGGCCCAGCGGGGGGGCGGTACAATGAGCAGTTCTTC. The gene calls are TRBV3-1 (or the pseudogene TRBV3-2) and TRBJ2-1; 10 bases agree with TRBD2. The CDR3 consists of 17 residues. Germline loops: CDR1 LGHDT, CDR2 YNNKEL (reference sequence). Trimming at V came to 1 base and at J to 4 bases, leaving 7 bases not matched to a gene.

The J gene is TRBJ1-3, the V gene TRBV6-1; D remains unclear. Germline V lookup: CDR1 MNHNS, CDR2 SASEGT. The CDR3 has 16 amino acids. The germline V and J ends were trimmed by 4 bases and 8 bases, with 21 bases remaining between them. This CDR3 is CASSGTWRVEVYTIYF. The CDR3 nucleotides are TGTGCCAGCAGTGGAACGTGGAGGGTTGAGGTATACACCATATATTTT.

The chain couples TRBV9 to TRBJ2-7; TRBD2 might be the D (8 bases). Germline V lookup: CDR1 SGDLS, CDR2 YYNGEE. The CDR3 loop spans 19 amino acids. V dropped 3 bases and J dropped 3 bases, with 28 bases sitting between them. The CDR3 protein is CASSARTGGSGGGNYEQYF. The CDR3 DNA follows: TGTGCCAGCAGCGCCCGGACAGGAGGGAGCGGGGGCGGTAACTACGAGCAGTACTTC.

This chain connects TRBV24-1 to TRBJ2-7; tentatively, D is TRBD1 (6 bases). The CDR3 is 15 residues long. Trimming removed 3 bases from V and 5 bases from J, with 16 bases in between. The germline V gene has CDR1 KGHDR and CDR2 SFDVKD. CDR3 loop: CATSDPQGSGDEQYF. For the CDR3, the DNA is TGTGCCACCAGTGATCCACAGGGTTCTGGGGACGAGCAGTACTTC.

The CDR3 is CASSIRTGQPIPNTF. CDR3 DNA sequence: TGTGCCAGTAGTATCCGGACAGGGCAACCCATCCCCAACACCTTC. This rearrangement joins TRBV19 to TRBJ1-2, with 8 positions matching TRBD1. V shed 3 bases and J 12 bases; nucleotides not matched to a gene: 15. The V gene's germline CDR1 is LNHDA and CDR2 SQIVND (reference sequence). The CDR3 extends over 15 amino acids. Full variable domain (rest looked up from reference TRBV19 and TRBJ1-2): DGGITQSPKYLFRKEGQNVTLSCEQNLNHDAMYWYRQDPGQGLRLIYYSQIVNDFQKGDIAEGYSVSREKKESFPLTVTSAQKNPTAFYLCASSIRTGQPIPNTFGSGTRLTVV.

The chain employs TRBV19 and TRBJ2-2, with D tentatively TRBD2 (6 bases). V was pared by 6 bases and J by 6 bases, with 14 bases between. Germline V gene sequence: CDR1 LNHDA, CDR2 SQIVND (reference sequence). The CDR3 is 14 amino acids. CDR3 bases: TGTGCCAGTAGCGCCTTATGGGGGGCCGGGGAGCTGTTTTTT. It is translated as CASSALWGAGELFF.

CDR3 coding DNA: TGTGCCAGTAGTATTGGAGGTCTCAGCAATCAGCCCCAGCATTTT. It yields the protein CASSIGGLSNQPQHF. The rearrangement uses TRBV19 and TRBJ1-5, with D unresolved. V lost 3 bases, J lost 1 base, and 10 bases lay in between. Germline CDR1 is LNHDA and CDR2 is SQIVND (reference sequence). This CDR3 region has 15 residues.

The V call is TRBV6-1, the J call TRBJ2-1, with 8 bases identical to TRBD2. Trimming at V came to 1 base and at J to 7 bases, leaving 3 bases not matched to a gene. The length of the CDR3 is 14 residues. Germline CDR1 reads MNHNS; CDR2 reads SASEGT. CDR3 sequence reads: CASSEVTGGNEQFF. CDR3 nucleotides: TGTGCCAGCAGTGAAGTAACGGGGGGGAATGAGCAGTTCTTC.

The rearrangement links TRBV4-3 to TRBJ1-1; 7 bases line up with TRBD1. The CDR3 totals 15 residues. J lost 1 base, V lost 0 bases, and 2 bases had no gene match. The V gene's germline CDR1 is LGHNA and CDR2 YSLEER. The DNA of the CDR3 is TGCGCCAGCAGCCAAGATGACAGGGAGAACACTGAAGCTTTCTTT. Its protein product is CASSQDDRENTEAFF.

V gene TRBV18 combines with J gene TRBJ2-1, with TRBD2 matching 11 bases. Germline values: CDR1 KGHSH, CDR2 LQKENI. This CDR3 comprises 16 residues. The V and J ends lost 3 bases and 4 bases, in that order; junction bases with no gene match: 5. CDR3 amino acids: CASSPIAGGLYNEQFF. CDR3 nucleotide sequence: TGTGCCAGCTCACCTATAGCGGGGGGGCTGTACAATGAGCAGTTCTTC. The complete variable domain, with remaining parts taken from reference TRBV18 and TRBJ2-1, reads NAGVMQNPRHLVRRRGQEARLRCSPMKGHSHVYWYRQLPEEGLKFMVYLQKENIIDESGMPKERFSAEFPKEGPSILRIQQVVRGDSAAYFCASSPIAGGLYNEQFFGPGTRLTVL.

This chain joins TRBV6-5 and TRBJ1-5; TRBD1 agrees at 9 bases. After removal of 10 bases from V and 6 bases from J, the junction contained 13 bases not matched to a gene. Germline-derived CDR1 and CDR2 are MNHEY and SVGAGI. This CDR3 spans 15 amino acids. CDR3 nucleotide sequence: TGTGCCACCCGATCACAGGGGGCGCTGGGTCAGCCCCAGCATTTT. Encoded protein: CATRSQGALGQPQHF.

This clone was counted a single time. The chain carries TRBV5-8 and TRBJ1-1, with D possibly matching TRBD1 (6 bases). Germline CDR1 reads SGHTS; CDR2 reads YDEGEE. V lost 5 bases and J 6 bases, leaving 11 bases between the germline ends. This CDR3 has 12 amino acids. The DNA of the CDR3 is TGTGCCAGCAGGACACAGGGAGCTGAAGCTTTCTTT. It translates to CASRTQGAEAFF.

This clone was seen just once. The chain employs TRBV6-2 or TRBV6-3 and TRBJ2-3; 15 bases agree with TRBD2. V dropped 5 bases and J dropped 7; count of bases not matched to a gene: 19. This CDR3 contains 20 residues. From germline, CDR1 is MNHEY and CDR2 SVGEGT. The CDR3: CASSPMGLAGGPIVDNTQYF. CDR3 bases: TGTGCCAGCAGTCCGATGGGACTAGCGGGGGGCCCCATCGTCGATAATACGCAGTATTTT.

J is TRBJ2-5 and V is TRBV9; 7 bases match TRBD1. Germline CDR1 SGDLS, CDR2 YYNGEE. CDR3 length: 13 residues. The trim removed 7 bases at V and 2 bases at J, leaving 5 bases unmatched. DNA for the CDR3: TGTGCCAGCGGCAGGGGGAGACAAGAGACCCAGTACTTC. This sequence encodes CASGRGRQETQYF.

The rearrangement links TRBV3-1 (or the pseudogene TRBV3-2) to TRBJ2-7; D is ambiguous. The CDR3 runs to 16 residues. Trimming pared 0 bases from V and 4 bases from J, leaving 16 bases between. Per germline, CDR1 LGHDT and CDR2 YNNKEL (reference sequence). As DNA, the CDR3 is TGTGCCAGCAGCCAAGATCTACTCATGATCGGGTACGAGCAGTACTTC. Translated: CASSQDLLMIGYEQYF.

Written as DNA, the CDR3 is TGTGCCTGGAGTCAGCTCCGAACAGGGAGATGGGGCTACACCTTC. It translates to CAWSQLRTGRWGYTF. The rearrangement uses TRBV30 and TRBJ1-2; D perhaps matches TRBD1 (6 bases). Trimming removed 2 bases at V and 8 bases at J, with 21 bases between. CDR1 is GTSNPN and CDR2 is SVGIG in the germline V gene (reference sequence). CDR3 length: 15 residues.

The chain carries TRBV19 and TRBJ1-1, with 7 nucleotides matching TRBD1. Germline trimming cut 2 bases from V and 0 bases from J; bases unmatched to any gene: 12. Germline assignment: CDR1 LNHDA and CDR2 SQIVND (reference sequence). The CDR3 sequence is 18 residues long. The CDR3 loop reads CASSIRGQNRLMNTEAFF. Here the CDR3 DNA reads TGTGCCAGTAGTATAAGGGGACAGAACCGTTTAATGAACACTGAAGCTTTCTTT.

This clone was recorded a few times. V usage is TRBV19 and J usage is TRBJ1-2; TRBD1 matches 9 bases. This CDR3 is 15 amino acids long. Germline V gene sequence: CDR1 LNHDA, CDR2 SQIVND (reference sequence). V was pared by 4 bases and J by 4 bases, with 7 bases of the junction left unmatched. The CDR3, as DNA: TGTGCCAGTAGTACTTTGGGACAGGGAGTCTATGGCTACACCTTC. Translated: CASSTLGQGVYGYTF. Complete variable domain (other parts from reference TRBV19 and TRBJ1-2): DGGITQSPKYLFRKEGQNVTLSCEQNLNHDAMYWYRQDPGQGLRLIYYSQIVNDFQKGDIAEGYSVSREKKESFPLTVTSAQKNPTAFYLCASSTLGQGVYGYTFGSGTRLTVV.